Listed here are 20 T cell receptor beta chains from one sample, sequenced in a study of response to subunit inactivated influenza vaccine. TCRdb recomputed calls from the RT-PCR reads with MiXCR, one row per CDR3 protein. The table lists approximately 530,000 distinct CDR3 sequences, roughly 7.9% of them singletons. The sample consisted of PBMCs from blood, taken roughly 24 months after vaccination. The receptors stem from a man aged 50 to 75 who received an inactivated influenza vaccine.

The chain has TRBV4-2 and TRBJ1-1; perhaps TRBD1 as D (5 bases). V was shortened by 3 bases and J by 1 base, with 18 bases between the two germline ends. The CDR3 extends over 17 amino acids. Germline V gives CDR1 LGHNA, CDR2 YNFKEQ. DNA of the CDR3: TGTGCCAGCAGCCACATGACGGGACGGTTACCGAACACTGAAGCTTTCTTT. Translated: CASSHMTGRLPNTEAFF.

In this sample, this clonotype turned up many times. The rearrangement uses TRBV4-3 and TRBJ2-7, with D possibly matching TRBD1 (6 bases). Trimming left V 0 bases short and J 4 bases short, with 13 bases between. The CDR3 has 15 residues. Per the germline V gene, CDR1 is LGHNA and CDR2 is YSLEER. The DNA for the CDR3 is TGCGCCAGCAGCCAAGAGATCGTGGGGGCGTACGAGCAGTACTTC. The encoded protein is CASSQEIVGAYEQYF.

This clonotype showed up many times. The chain carries TRBV5-1 and TRBJ1-5; D remains unclear. V dropped 0 bases and J dropped 4 bases, with 5 bases sitting between them. CDR3 size: 13 residues. Germline CDR1 and CDR2: SGHRS and YFSETQ. The CDR3 sequence: CASSLELNQPQHF. The CDR3 region has the DNA TGCGCCAGCAGCTTGGAGTTAAATCAGCCCCAGCATTTT.

This clonotype was detected many times. V and J are TRBV5-1 and TRBJ2-7; no firm D call. Trimming pared 4 bases from V and 0 bases from J, leaving 2 bases between. The length of the CDR3 is 11 residues. The germline gives CDR1 SGHRS, CDR2 YFSETQ. The CDR3 DNA is TGCGCCAGCAGCAACTCCTACGAGCAGTACTTC. The encoded protein is CASSNSYEQYF.

The chain carries TRBV6-2 or TRBV6-3 and TRBJ2-7; 8 bases line up with TRBD1. V lost 6 bases and J lost 2; bases outside the gene matches: 6. Germline V lookup: CDR1 MNHEY, CDR2 SVGEGT. The CDR3 has 14 amino acids. DNA of the CDR3: TGTGCCAGCAGGAGACAGGGGAGAGCCTACGAGCAGTACTTC. It yields the protein CASRRQGRAYEQYF.

This clonotype was found many times. The rearrangement joins TRBV10-3 to TRBJ2-7, with no clear D. The CDR3 runs 13 residues. The germline gives CDR1 ENHRY, CDR2 SYGVKD. V lost 7 bases to trimming and J lost 3 bases, with 13 bases between them. CDR3 nucleotides: TGTGCCATCAAGGGTGATACCATCTACGAGCAGTACTTC. Its translation is CAIKGDTIYEQYF.

This chain uses TRBV11-2 with TRBJ2-1; TRBD2 matches at 9 bases. Germline values: CDR1 SGHAT, CDR2 FQNNGV. The CDR3 totals 15 residues. V was clipped by 2 bases and J by 7 bases; unmatched bases: 6. CDR3 sequence: CASSLSAGGPNEQFF. As DNA, the CDR3 is TGTGCCAGCAGCTTAAGTGCGGGGGGGCCTAATGAGCAGTTCTTC.

This clonotype turned up a few times. V is TRBV11-2 and J is TRBJ2-5; D assignment may be TRBD1 or TRBD2 (5 bases each). Trimming cost V 0 bases and J 1 base, with 15 bases left between them. The CDR3 has 17 amino acids. The germline gives CDR1 SGHAT, CDR2 FQNNGV. The chain's CDR3 is CASSLDRGSIVQETQYF. The CDR3 nucleotides read TGTGCCAGCAGCTTAGATCGGGGCAGCATAGTCCAAGAGACCCAGTACTTC.

The table lists this clonotype with many counts. The chain joins TRBV7-8 to TRBJ2-7; 7 bases map to TRBD1. Germline CDR1 SGHVS, CDR2 FQNEAQ. The CDR3 is made up of 17 amino acids. The junction had 18 bases not matched to a gene; V was cut back by 5 bases and J by 5 bases. CDR3 amino acids: CASSLLNRDSRVNEQYF. CDR3 DNA sequence: TGTGCCAGCAGCCTACTAAACCGGGACAGCAGGGTAAACGAGCAGTACTTC.

The J gene is TRBJ1-3, the V gene TRBV2, with a tentative D call TRBD1 (5 bases). The germline V gene has CDR1 SNHLY and CDR2 FYNNEI. Trimming pared 5 bases from V and 0 bases from J, leaving 20 bases between. This CDR3 is 18 amino acids long. CDR3 coding DNA: TGTGCCAGCAGTCCCACGGGGGGAACCGTACGCTCTGGAAACACCATATATTTT. It specifies CASSPTGGTVRSGNTIYF.

This clonotype has a count of ten or more. The chain recombines TRBV30 with TRBJ2-2; TRBD2 matches 11 bases. Trimming took 7 bases from V and 7 from J; bases not matched to a gene: 8. The CDR3 spans 14 residues. Germline V gene sequence: CDR1 GTSNPN, CDR2 SVGIG (reference sequence). CDR3 residues: CASGTSGRDGELFF. The CDR3 DNA reads as TGTGCCTCCGGGACTAGCGGACGAGACGGGGAGCTGTTTTTT.

J is TRBJ2-1 and V is TRBV7-6, with D possibly matching TRBD1 (5 bases). Germline V gene data show CDR1 as SGHVS and CDR2 as FNYEAQ. V was trimmed by 0 bases and J by 5 bases, leaving 8 bases between them. CDR3 size: 14 residues. The CDR3 spells CASSLAGENNEQFF. CDR3 bases: TGTGCCAGCAGCTTAGCAGGGGAAAACAATGAGCAGTTCTTC.

This chain uses TRBV5-1 with TRBJ2-5, with D possibly matching TRBD2 (5 bases). Trimming stripped 4 bases from V and 2 bases from J, with 12 bases between. Per the germline V gene, CDR1 is SGHRS and CDR2 is YFSETQ. This CDR3 contains 14 residues. In DNA form, the CDR3 reads TGCGCCAGCAGCAGAGGTAGCGAACAAGAGACCCAGTACTTC. Its protein is CASSRGSEQETQYF.

V usage is TRBV11-2 and J usage is TRBJ2-1; TRBD2 matches 10 bases. The CDR3 is made up of 15 amino acids. Per the germline V gene, CDR1 is SGHAT and CDR2 is FQNNGV. V lost 3 bases, J lost 9 bases, and 8 bases stayed unmatched. The CDR3 sequence is CASSFGTSAYVEQFF. CDR3 nucleotides: TGTGCCAGCAGCTTCGGGACTAGCGCCTATGTTGAGCAGTTCTTC.

J is TRBJ2-7 and V is TRBV29-1; possibly TRBD1 for D (6 bases). There are 12 residues in the CDR3. The germline gives CDR1 SQVTM, CDR2 ANQGSEA. V gave up 7 bases and J gave up 7 bases, with 17 bases separating them. The CDR3 nucleotides read TGCAGCGCCTGGGACACGCCAGGGGAGCAGTACTTC. Translation gives CSAWDTPGEQYF.

This clonotype was counted only a few times. The chain joins TRBV11-2 to TRBJ2-2; D is ambiguous. Germline loops: CDR1 SGHAT, CDR2 FQNNGV. The CDR3 consists of 15 residues. The V end lost 6 bases, the J end lost 1 base, and 12 bases lay between the germline ends. The CDR3 DNA reads as TGTGCCAGCAGTCATAGGTGGGGGAACACCGGGGAGCTGTTTTTT. It specifies CASSHRWGNTGELFF.

This clonotype was observed at least ten times. This chain uses TRBV25-1 with TRBJ1-3; no clear D gene. V lost 7 bases and J lost 0, with 4 bases in between. The CDR3 runs to 12 residues. Germline V gene sequence: CDR1 MGHDK, CDR2 SYGVNS. CDR3 region: CASMGSGNTIYF. The CDR3 DNA sequence: TGTGCCAGCATGGGCTCTGGAAACACCATATATTTT.

This clonotype was seen repeatedly, ten times or more. This chain uses TRBV10-3 with TRBJ1-2, with D possibly TRBD1 on 5 matching bases. The CDR3 contains 15 residues. CDR1 is ENHRY and CDR2 is SYGVKD in the germline V gene. Trimming shortened V by 0 bases and J by 6 bases, and 14 bases separated the two germline ends. CDR3 sequence reads: CAISESRLLGDGYTF. CDR3 DNA sequence: TGTGCCATCAGTGAGTCTCGACTTCTGGGGGATGGCTACACCTTC.

V usage is TRBV20-1 and J usage is TRBJ2-3; 9 bases fit TRBD2. The CDR3 covers 14 residues. Germline loops: CDR1 DFQATT, CDR2 SNEGSKA (reference sequence). With V trimmed by 3 bases and J by 3 bases, 4 bases remained unmatched. CDR3 sequence (DNA): TGCAGTGCTAGCGGGCTAGCGGGAACAGATACGCAGTATTTT. Amino acid sequence: CSASGLAGTDTQYF.

This clonotype was seen more than once but under ten times. CDR3 nucleotides: TGTGCCAGCAGCATTAACCCTAGCGGGGGGGCCTCAGATACGCAGTATTTT. Its protein product is CASSINPSGGASDTQYF. V is TRBV11-2 and J is TRBJ2-3; 12 nucleotides align to TRBD2. This CDR3 is built from 17 residues. Germline CDR1 and CDR2: SGHAT and FQNNGV. The V and J ends lost 5 bases and 4 bases, in that order; junction bases with no gene match: 10.